Below, 26 T cell receptor beta chains from the same sample are listed, as sequenced in a study of OX40 agonist ivuxolimab in advanced cancers. Measured with immunoSEQ multiplex PCR; TCRdb has only the in-frame clones, and not every one. The data show around 50,000 clones, with approximately 80% seen just once and about 0.69% held by the top ten. Sequenced material: CD4+ or CD8+ T cells sorted from blood, taken in a trial of the OX40 agonist ivuxolimab. The origin of the receptors is an adult with an advanced solid tumor such as melanoma, head and neck, liver or kidney cancer.

The gene calls are TRBV19 and TRBJ1-2, with D hard to call. In germline, CDR1 is LNHDA, CDR2 SQIVND (reference sequence). There are 16 residues in the CDR3. V was clipped by 1 base and J by 2 bases, with 14 bases between them. The CDR3 coding sequence is TGTGCCAGTAGTATAGGAGAAGGACTGAGGAACTATGGCTACACCTTC. This gives the protein CASSIGEGLRNYGYTF.

This chain uses TRBV9 with TRBJ2-2, with TRBD2 identical over 7 bases. The CDR3 consists of 15 residues. Trimming at V came to 0 bases and at J to 1 base, leaving 0 bases not matched to a gene. Per the germline V gene, CDR1 is SGDLS and CDR2 is YYNGEE. The CDR3 here is CASSVGGGNTGELFF. The CDR3 DNA is TGTGCCAGCAGCGTAGGCGGGGGGAACACCGGGGAGCTGTTTTTT. The whole variable domain, remainder taken from reference TRBV9 and TRBJ2-2, is DSGVTQTPKHLITATGQRVTLRCSPRSGDLSVYWYQQSLDQGLQFLIQYYNGEERAKGNILERFSAQQFPDLHSELNLSSLELGDSALYFCASSVGGGNTGELFFGEGSRLTVL.

This chain connects TRBV11-2 to TRBJ1-6; D might be TRBD1 (6 bases). This CDR3 contains 17 residues. Germline CDR1 is SGHAT and CDR2 is FQNNGV. The V and J ends lost 1 base and 4 bases respectively, with 14 bases between them. The CDR3 region has the DNA TGTGCCAGCAGCTTAGCGGGAGGGGGGAGATATAATTCACCCCTCCACTTT. Protein sequence: CASSLAGGGRYNSPLHF.

In this sample, this clone turned up once. This rearrangement joins TRBV21-1 to TRBJ2-7; TRBD2, the D gene given by the table, was not confirmed from the DNA. TRBV21-1 corresponds to a pseudogene. This CDR3 has 16 amino acids. CDR3 protein: CASSNDSGGAMYEQYF. DNA of the CDR3: TGTGCCAGCAGCAACGATAGCGGGGGGGCTATGTACGAGCAGTACTTC.

The sample holds one count of this clone. The gene calls are TRBV6-5 and TRBJ2-5; either TRBD1 or TRBD2 may fit D (6 bases each). Trimming stripped 5 bases from V and 9 bases from J, with 16 bases between. CDR3 size: 13 residues. The germline V gene has CDR1 MNHEY and CDR2 SVGAGI. The CDR3 is CASSPGLQGSQYF. Written as DNA, the CDR3 is TGTGCCAGCAGTCCGGGACTCCAGGGGTCCCAGTACTTC.

This sequence joins TRBV6-5 and TRBJ1-1; D perhaps matches TRBD1 (6 bases). This CDR3 has 12 residues. V lost 5 bases to trimming and J lost 10 bases, with 14 bases between them. CDR1 is MNHEY and CDR2 is SVGAGI in the germline V gene. The CDR3 loop reads CASSTPTGTAFF. The DNA of the CDR3 is TGTGCCAGCAGTACCCCTACAGGGACAGCTTTCTTT.

The DNA of the CDR3 is TGTGCCAGCAGCTTGGGGGGAAACACCATATATTTT. Translated, it gives CASSLGGNTIYF. The V gene is TRBV5-8, the J gene TRBJ1-3, with D uncertain. Germline CDR1 SGHTS, CDR2 YDEGEE. The length of the CDR3 is 12 residues. Trimming cost V 0 bases and J 4 bases, with 2 bases left between them.

This CDR3 is CASSSLTNTEAFF. CDR3 bases: TGTGCCAGCAGCTCCCTTACGAACACTGAAGCTTTCTTT. The rearrangement links TRBV11-3 to TRBJ1-1; D is ambiguous. V lost 4 bases and J 1 base, leaving 7 bases between the germline ends. The CDR3 extends over 13 amino acids. Germline V gene sequence: CDR1 SGHNT, CDR2 YENEEA.

The J gene is TRBJ2-3, the V gene TRBV11-1; perhaps TRBD1 as D (7 bases). V was clipped by 6 bases and J by 10 bases, with 20 bases between them. The CDR3 contains 14 residues. Per germline, CDR1 SGHAT and CDR2 FQDESV (reference sequence). The CDR3, as DNA: TGTGCCAGCAGGCCTCGGAGGGGGCCCCTCGCGCAGTATTTT. Its translation: CASRPRRGPLAQYF.

This chain's CDR3 is CASSPWTGTYEQYF. The CDR3 DNA reads TGTGCCAGCAGTCCTTGGACAGGAACCTACGAGCAGTACTTC. V gene TRBV28 combines with J gene TRBJ2-7; 7 nucleotides line up with TRBD1. This CDR3 is 14 amino acids long. In germline, CDR1 is MDHEN, CDR2 SYDVKM. The trim removed 5 bases at V and 2 bases at J, leaving 6 bases unmatched.

The chain links TRBV11-2 to TRBJ1-2; a weak D match, TRBD1 (5 bases). V lost 0 bases, J lost 7 bases, and 6 bases lay in between. CDR3 size: 12 residues. Germline values: CDR1 SGHAT, CDR2 FQNNGV. CDR3 residues: CASSLDRVGYTF. CDR3 nucleotide sequence: TGTGCCAGCAGCTTAGACAGGGTTGGCTACACCTTC.

This rearrangement joins TRBV2 to TRBJ2-5, with a tentative D call TRBD1 (6 bases). There are 15 residues in the CDR3. V lost 5 bases, J lost 1 base, and 14 bases lay in between. Germline V gene sequence: CDR1 SNHLY, CDR2 FYNNEI. CDR3 coding DNA: TGTGCCAGCAGTCCGTATTCAGGGGCCCAAGAGACCCAGTACTTC. It specifies CASSPYSGAQETQYF.

This rearrangement joins TRBV2 to TRBJ1-2; D is perhaps TRBD1 (5 bases). This CDR3 spans 14 amino acids. Germline-derived CDR1 and CDR2 are SNHLY and FYNNEI. The V and J ends lost 6 bases and 4 bases respectively, with 15 bases between them. The chain's CDR3 is CASRAWGEPYGYTF. CDR3 in DNA: TGTGCCAGCAGGGCATGGGGGGAGCCCTATGGCTACACCTTC.

This CDR3 reads CASSLLGRTNQPQHF. CDR3 DNA: TGTGCCAGCAGCCTCCTGGGACGGACAAATCAGCCCCAGCATTTT. V and J are TRBV2 and TRBJ1-5, with D possibly matching TRBD1 (5 bases). CDR1 and CDR2 (germline): SNHLY, FYNNEI. The CDR3 sequence is 15 residues long. The V and J ends lost 6 bases and 4 bases respectively, with 16 bases between them. Full variable domain (missing parts from reference TRBV2 and TRBJ1-5): EPEVTQTPSHQVTQMGQEVILRCVPISNHLYFYWYRQILGQKVEFLVSFYNNEISEKSEIFDDQFSVERPDGSNFTLKIRSTKLEDSAMYFCASSLLGRTNQPQHFGDGTRLSIL.

The genes are TRBV9 and TRBJ1-2; TRBD1 might be the D (5 bases). V lost 0 bases and J lost 8, with 14 bases in between. Germline CDR1 and CDR2: SGDLS and YYNGEE. The CDR3 length is 14 residues. The CDR3 loop is CASSVAAGPGGYTF. The CDR3 DNA reads as TGTGCCAGCAGCGTAGCGGCGGGGCCAGGAGGCTACACCTTC.

The genes are TRBV19 and TRBJ2-3, with 11 bases that match TRBD2. CDR1 is LNHDA and CDR2 is SQIVND in the germline V gene (reference sequence). CDR3 length equals 19 residues. Germline trimming cut 5 bases from V and 0 bases from J; bases unmatched to any gene: 13. CDR3 DNA sequence: TGTGCCAGTAGTGGGAGCCTAGCGGGGGGCCATCCTAGCACAGATACGCAGTATTTT. The encoded protein is CASSGSLAGGHPSTDTQYF.

The chain employs TRBV7-3 and TRBJ2-1; 10 positions match TRBD2. V gave up 5 bases and J gave up 7 bases; unmatched junction bases: 8. This CDR3 has 15 residues. Germline assignment: CDR1 SGHTA and CDR2 FQGTGA. This CDR3 is CASSPTSGTRNEQFF. CDR3 DNA: TGTGCCAGCAGCCCCACTAGCGGGACTAGGAATGAGCAGTTCTTC.

V gene TRBV4-1 combines with J gene TRBJ1-4, with 7 nucleotides matching TRBD1. The V and J ends lost 3 bases and 6 bases, in that order; junction bases with no gene match: 7. This CDR3 spans 15 amino acids. Germline CDR1 is MGHRA and CDR2 is YSYEKL. The CDR3 reads CASSHPTGYYEKLFF. DNA for the CDR3: TGCGCCAGCAGCCATCCGACAGGGTACTATGAAAAACTGTTTTTT.

The chain is built from TRBV7-9 and TRBJ2-1; 11 nucleotides align to TRBD2. Trimming at V came to 4 bases and at J to 7 bases, leaving 6 bases not matched to a gene. The CDR3 extends over 15 amino acids. Germline CDR1 and CDR2: SEHNR and FQNEAQ (reference sequence). The CDR3: CASSSLAGGTNEQFF. For the CDR3, the DNA is TGTGCCAGCAGCTCTCTAGCGGGGGGAACGAATGAGCAGTTCTTC.

The chain employs TRBV7-2 and TRBJ2-7; perhaps TRBD2 as D (5 bases). The CDR3 length is 14 residues. The germline CDR1 and CDR2 sequences are SGHTA and FQGNSA. Trimming stripped 2 bases from V and 6 bases from J, with 14 bases between. The CDR3 DNA follows: TGTGCCAGCAGCTTATTAGGGAGCATACTCGAGCAGTACTTC. Amino acids: CASSLLGSILEQYF.

This clone was picked up a small number of times. The chain has TRBV5-5 and TRBJ1-1, with TRBD1 as a possible D gene (6 bases). The V end lost 3 bases, the J end lost 4 bases, and 13 bases lay between the germline ends. Germline-derived CDR1 and CDR2 are SGHKS and YYEKEE (reference sequence). CDR3 length equals 14 residues. In nucleotides, the CDR3 is TGTGCCAGCAGCTCGACCAGGGGTTCCACTGAAGCTTTCTTT. Translating gives CASSSTRGSTEAFF.

The rearrangement joins TRBV6-6 to TRBJ2-2; D ambiguous. Germline V lookup: CDR1 MNHNY, CDR2 SVGAGI (reference sequence). Trimming pared 7 bases from V and 4 bases from J, leaving 10 bases between. The CDR3 spans 13 residues. The CDR3 region is CASNALSTGELFF. The DNA of the CDR3 is TGTGCCAGCAACGCCCTGTCCACCGGGGAGCTGTTTTTT.

This clone was seen only a few times. J is TRBJ2-2 and V is TRBV5-4, with D perhaps TRBD1 (6 bases). Germline CDR1 and CDR2: SGHNT and YYREEE (reference sequence). The length of the CDR3 is 15 residues. Trimming left V 5 bases short and J 6 bases short, with 17 bases between. The CDR3 region has the DNA TGTGCCAGCAGTTCCATGGGGGCATTAGCCGGGGAGCTGTTTTTT. Translated, it gives CASSSMGALAGELFF.

The chain carries TRBV29-1 and TRBJ2-3, with 15 nucleotides matching TRBD2. Trimming cost V 7 bases and J 5 bases; bases outside gene matches: 7. CDR1 is SQVTM and CDR2 is ANQGSEA in the germline V gene. The CDR3 consists of 15 residues. In DNA form, the CDR3 reads TGCAGCGGTCGGACTAGCGGGGGGGCGGGAGATACGCAGTATTTT. The encoded protein is CSGRTSGGAGDTQYF.

In this sample, this clone turned up a few times. V and J are TRBV10-1 and TRBJ1-3; D not certain. CDR1 is WNHNN, CDR2 SYGVQD, per germline (reference sequence). The CDR3 has 11 residues. Trimming took 4 bases from V and 6 from J, leaving 4 bases between them. The CDR3 sequence: CASSVENTIYF. The CDR3 DNA reads as TGCGCCAGCAGTGTCGAAAACACCATATATTTT.

The chain couples TRBV7-9 to TRBJ1-2; 8 nucleotides agree with TRBD1. Germline CDR1 is SEHNR and CDR2 is FQNEAQ (reference sequence). Germline trimming cut 6 bases from V and 4 bases from J; bases unmatched to any gene: 7. The CDR3 has 14 amino acids. CDR3 sequence (DNA): TGTGCCAGCAGATACTCGACAGGGGTCTATGGCTACACCTTC. This encodes CASRYSTGVYGYTF.